The rows below give T cell receptor beta chains drawn from one sample of a study of spatial heterogeneity in lung cancer. TCRdb independently ran MiXCR on the 5' RACE reads; one entry per CDR3 protein. The table has 23,000 or so distinct CDR3 sequences, around 7% seen once. This material consisted of PBMCs, taken at surgery. These receptors originate from a male donor with early-stage non-small cell lung cancer. Both conserved end residues are part of each CDR3. The D gene is left open where the match is weak. Size tells how often a clone was seen (once, few, many) or the class of an expanded clone, and some rows leave it out.

abundance: many; d_gene: -; j_gene: TRBJ1-2; v_gene: TRBV12-3/TRBV12-4; CDR3nt: TGTGCCAGCAGTTTGGGTGGCCCCATCTATGGCTACACCTTC; CDR3aa: CASSLGGPIYGYTF
abundance: -; d_gene: TRBD1; j_gene: TRBJ2-4; v_gene: TRBV13; CDR3nt: TGTGCCAGCAGCGCAGACAGGGGGCGTAGCATTCAGTACTTC; CDR3aa: CASSADRGRSIQYF
abundance: -; d_gene: -; j_gene: TRBJ2-7; v_gene: TRBV20-1; CDR3nt: TGCAGTGCTAGAGAATTGAGGGGTAACGGCGAGCAGTACTTC; CDR3aa: CSARELRGNGEQYF
abundance: many; d_gene: -; j_gene: TRBJ2-7; v_gene: TRBV7-9; CDR3nt: TGTGCCAGCAGCCCCGGGTCTGTCCTCGGGCAGTACTTC; CDR3aa: CASSPGSVLGQYF
abundance: many; d_gene: -; j_gene: TRBJ1-1; v_gene: TRBV28; CDR3nt: -; CDR3aa: CASSSTLGAFF
abundance: many; d_gene: -; j_gene: TRBJ2-2; v_gene: TRBV12-3/TRBV12-4; CDR3nt: TGTGCCAGCAGCCGTGTGACCGGGGAGCTGTTTTTT; CDR3aa: CASSRVTGELFF
abundance: few; d_gene: -; j_gene: TRBJ2-5; v_gene: TRBV7-9; CDR3nt: TGTGCCAGCAGCCCTCTAAGGTCCAGGGACCAAGAGACCCAGTACTTC; CDR3aa: CASSPLRSRDQETQYF
abundance: few; d_gene: -; j_gene: TRBJ1-1; v_gene: TRBV29-1; CDR3nt: TGCAGCGCCAGGGGCGGCACTGAAGCTTTCTTT; CDR3aa: CSARGGTEAFF
abundance: many; d_gene: -; j_gene: TRBJ1-3; v_gene: TRBV28; CDR3nt: TGTGCCACCCGGCGGGGGGACGTAGGAAACACCATATATTTT; CDR3aa: CATRRGDVGNTIYF
abundance: few; d_gene: TRBD2; j_gene: TRBJ2-1; v_gene: TRBV2; CDR3nt: TGTGCCAGCAGACTCCGACTAGCGGAGAAATACAATGAGCAGTTCTTC; CDR3aa: CASRLRLAEKYNEQFF
abundance: many; d_gene: -; j_gene: TRBJ1-1; v_gene: TRBV5-6; CDR3nt: TGTGCCAGCAGCTTGGCCACTGAAGCTTTCTTT; CDR3aa: CASSLATEAFF
abundance: few; d_gene: -; j_gene: TRBJ2-3; v_gene: TRBV6-1; CDR3nt: TGTGCCAGCAGTCCGTCGGGACATGGCACAGATACGCAGTATTTT; CDR3aa: CASSPSGHGTDTQYF
abundance: many; d_gene: TRBD2; j_gene: TRBJ2-3; v_gene: TRBV28; CDR3nt: TGTGCCAGCAGTTTGAGCGGGGTGGGAGACACAGATACGCAGTATTTT; CDR3aa: CASSLSGVGDTDTQYF
abundance: -; d_gene: -; j_gene: TRBJ2-1; v_gene: TRBV5-1; CDR3nt: TGCGCCAGCAGCTTGGAGGCCGCCAGCTCCTACAATGAGCAGTTCTTC; CDR3aa: CASSLEAASSYNEQFF
abundance: many; d_gene: -; j_gene: TRBJ2-3; v_gene: TRBV20-1; CDR3nt: TGCAGTGCCGACCCGAGAGCTAGCACAGATACGCAGTATTTT; CDR3aa: CSADPRASTDTQYF
abundance: medium-sized; d_gene: TRBD2; j_gene: TRBJ2-5; v_gene: TRBV4-1; CDR3nt: TGCGCCAGCAGCCAAAGCGGGGGGTCAGGGAGGACCCAGTACTTC; CDR3aa: CASSQSGGSGRTQYF
abundance: -; d_gene: -; j_gene: TRBJ1-4; v_gene: TRBV6-6; CDR3nt: TGTGCCAGCGGGGAATCGAGGGGTGTTGATGAAAAACTGTTTTTT; CDR3aa: CASGESRGVDEKLFF
abundance: few; d_gene: -; j_gene: TRBJ1-1; v_gene: TRBV29-1; CDR3nt: TGCAGCGTCGCGAGGGGATCCCAAGCTTTCTTT; CDR3aa: CSVARGSQAFF
abundance: many; d_gene: TRBD1; j_gene: TRBJ2-6; v_gene: TRBV6-1; CDR3nt: TGTGCCAGCAGTGAACTAGGGACAGGGAGCTCTGGGGCCAACGTCCTGACTTTC; CDR3aa: CASSELGTGSSGANVLTF
abundance: many; d_gene: TRBD2; j_gene: TRBJ2-1; v_gene: TRBV5-1; CDR3nt: TGCGCCAGCAGCTTGCAACTAGCGGGAGGAGAGAATGAGCAGTTCTTC; CDR3aa: CASSLQLAGGENEQFF
abundance: -; d_gene: -; j_gene: TRBJ2-7; v_gene: TRBV7-9; CDR3nt: TGTGCCAGCAGCTTCAACGCCGGGACACCGGGATCCTACGAGCAGTACTTC; CDR3aa: CASSFNAGTPGSYEQYF
abundance: many; d_gene: TRBD1; j_gene: TRBJ1-2; v_gene: TRBV7-9; CDR3nt: TGTGCCAGCAGCCTAAGCGACAGGGGAGGAAATGGCTACACCTTC; CDR3aa: CASSLSDRGGNGYTF
abundance: -; d_gene: -; j_gene: TRBJ1-6; v_gene: TRBV6-6; CDR3nt: TGTGCCAGCAGCTCCGGGGGTTGGAGCACCCTCCACTTT; CDR3aa: CASSSGGWSTLHF
abundance: -; d_gene: -; j_gene: TRBJ1-1; v_gene: TRBV20-1; CDR3nt: TGCAGTGCTAGAGAGGAAAGAGGACACCCGAACGCTGAAGCTTTCTTT; CDR3aa: CSAREERGHPNAEAFF
abundance: few; d_gene: -; j_gene: TRBJ1-5; v_gene: TRBV27; CDR3nt: TGTGCCAGCAGCTCCCACGCATATAGCAATCAGCCCCAGCATTTT; CDR3aa: CASSSHAYSNQPQHF
abundance: many; d_gene: TRBD1; j_gene: TRBJ1-5; v_gene: TRBV19; CDR3nt: TGTGCCAGTAGTACTCCACAGGGGACTCAGCCCCAGCATTTT; CDR3aa: CASSTPQGTQPQHF
abundance: -; d_gene: -; j_gene: TRBJ2-1; v_gene: TRBV11-2; CDR3nt: TGTGCCAGCAGCTTAGATGAGGAGCAGGGGCGAAGGTTCCAGTTCTTC; CDR3aa: CASSLDEEQGRRFQFF
abundance: many; d_gene: -; j_gene: TRBJ2-5; v_gene: TRBV12-5; CDR3nt: TGTGCTAGTGGTTTGTTCGAGACCCAGTACTTC; CDR3aa: CASGLFETQYF
abundance: many; d_gene: TRBD1; j_gene: TRBJ1-4; v_gene: TRBV15; CDR3nt: TGTGCCACCAGCAGCTATCACAGGGGAGGGGATGAAAAACTGTTTTTT; CDR3aa: CATSSYHRGGDEKLFF
abundance: medium-sized; d_gene: -; j_gene: TRBJ1-1; v_gene: TRBV29-1; CDR3nt: TGCAGCGGCGGAATGGGCACTGAAGCTTTCTTT; CDR3aa: CSGGMGTEAFF
abundance: many; d_gene: -; j_gene: TRBJ1-3; v_gene: TRBV20-1; CDR3nt: TGCAGTGCTAGAGATAAGGGGGGGTGGAGAGGAAACACCATATATTTT; CDR3aa: CSARDKGGWRGNTIYF
abundance: -; d_gene: -; j_gene: TRBJ2-1; v_gene: TRBV7-3; CDR3nt: TGTGCCAGCAGCTTTCCGGGAGTATTAGATGAGCAGTTCTTC; CDR3aa: CASSFPGVLDEQFF
abundance: -; d_gene: TRBD2; j_gene: TRBJ2-3; v_gene: TRBV20-1; CDR3nt: TGCAGTGCTAGAGTTAGCGGGAGTGAAGATACGCAGTATTTT; CDR3aa: CSARVSGSEDTQYF
abundance: many; d_gene: TRBD1; j_gene: TRBJ1-1; v_gene: TRBV18; CDR3nt: TGTGCCAGCTCCCAGGGGACAGGGGCTCGAGTCACTGAAGCTTTCTTT; CDR3aa: CASSQGTGARVTEAFF
abundance: -; d_gene: -; j_gene: TRBJ2-7; v_gene: TRBV6-5; CDR3nt: TGTGCCAGCAGTTACGGAGACGCCTCCCCCTACGAGCAGTACTTC; CDR3aa: CASSYGDASPYEQYF
abundance: many; d_gene: -; j_gene: TRBJ1-1; v_gene: TRBV28; CDR3nt: TGTGCCAGCAGTAAGGGTCGCACTGAAGCTTTCTTT; CDR3aa: CASSKGRTEAFF
abundance: many; d_gene: -; j_gene: TRBJ1-6; v_gene: TRBV6-2/TRBV6-3; CDR3nt: TGTGCCAGCACCGGGAAGCTCTATAATTCACCCCTCCACTTT; CDR3aa: CASTGKLYNSPLHF
abundance: few; d_gene: -; j_gene: TRBJ1-2; v_gene: TRBV12-3/TRBV12-4; CDR3nt: TGTGCCAGCAGTCTCCGGGGGACTGAGTATGGCTACACCTTC; CDR3aa: CASSLRGTEYGYTF
abundance: many; d_gene: -; j_gene: TRBJ1-1; v_gene: TRBV3-1; CDR3nt: TGTGCCAGCAGCCCCCAGTTGGGTCAGGGCAACACTGAAGCTTTCTTT; CDR3aa: CASSPQLGQGNTEAFF
abundance: -; d_gene: -; j_gene: TRBJ2-3; v_gene: TRBV24-1; CDR3nt: TGTGCCACCAGTGACGATCGACAAGTCCGGACAGATACGCAGTATTTT; CDR3aa: CATSDDRQVRTDTQYF
abundance: many; d_gene: -; j_gene: TRBJ1-5; v_gene: TRBV7-6; CDR3nt: TGTGCCAGCAGCCCAAGGGGCCCCCCGAGCAATCAGCCCCAGCATTTT; CDR3aa: CASSPRGPPSNQPQHF
abundance: many; d_gene: -; j_gene: TRBJ2-1; v_gene: TRBV7-9; CDR3nt: TGTGCCAGCAGCTTGACGGACGGGAATGAGCAGTTCTTC; CDR3aa: CASSLTDGNEQFF
abundance: medium-sized; d_gene: TRBD2; j_gene: TRBJ2-7; v_gene: TRBV4-2; CDR3nt: TGTGCCAGCAGCCAAGAGCGGGAGGGCCCCGAGCAGTACTTC; CDR3aa: CASSQEREGPEQYF
abundance: -; d_gene: -; j_gene: TRBJ2-1; v_gene: TRBV5-1; CDR3nt: TGCGCCAGCAGCTTGGGGGACGCGCACAATGAGCAGTTCTTC; CDR3aa: CASSLGDAHNEQFF
abundance: many; d_gene: -; j_gene: TRBJ1-2; v_gene: TRBV30; CDR3nt: TGTGCCTGGAGTAAACCCCAGGGATACTATGGCTACACCTTC; CDR3aa: CAWSKPQGYYGYTF
abundance: -; d_gene: -; j_gene: TRBJ1-4; v_gene: TRBV5-1; CDR3nt: TGCGCCAGCAGCCTAACTAACGGCCTCTCTGAAAAACTGTTTTTT; CDR3aa: CASSLTNGLSEKLFF
abundance: few; d_gene: TRBD2; j_gene: TRBJ2-7; v_gene: TRBV4-1; CDR3nt: TGCGCCAGCAGCCAATTGTCTAGCGGGCAGTACGAGCAGTACTTC; CDR3aa: CASSQLSSGQYEQYF
abundance: few; d_gene: TRBD2; j_gene: TRBJ2-2; v_gene: TRBV6-6; CDR3nt: TGTGCCAGCAGTTACTCGGGACTAGCGGGGACTGCCGGGGAGCTGTTTTTT; CDR3aa: CASSYSGLAGTAGELFF
abundance: -; d_gene: TRBD2; j_gene: TRBJ2-5; v_gene: TRBV5-5; CDR3nt: TGTGCCAGCAGCTTGCAGCCTAGCGGGATACAAGAGACCCAGTACTTC; CDR3aa: CASSLQPSGIQETQYF
abundance: many; d_gene: -; j_gene: TRBJ2-7; v_gene: TRBV20-1; CDR3nt: TGCAGTGCTAGGCCCCCAGGGTCCACCGAGCAGTACTTC; CDR3aa: CSARPPGSTEQYF
abundance: many; d_gene: -; j_gene: TRBJ2-1; v_gene: TRBV28; CDR3nt: TGTGCCAGCAGACCCGTGGGCGACTACAATGAGCAGTTCTTC; CDR3aa: CASRPVGDYNEQFF
abundance: -; d_gene: -; j_gene: TRBJ2-3; v_gene: TRBV7-8; CDR3nt: TGTGCCAGCAGCTTATCGGCTGAGGGAAGGGTCACAGATACGCAGTATTTT; CDR3aa: CASSLSAEGRVTDTQYF
abundance: once; d_gene: -; j_gene: TRBJ2-5; v_gene: TRBV7-8; CDR3nt: TGTGCCAGCAGCTTACTTAGCGGACAAGAGACCCAGTACTTC; CDR3aa: CASSLLSGQETQYF
abundance: many; d_gene: TRBD2; j_gene: TRBJ2-1; v_gene: TRBV18; CDR3nt: TGTGCCAGCTCACCCTCTAGCGGTTTTAATGAGCAGTTCTTC; CDR3aa: CASSPSSGFNEQFF
abundance: many; d_gene: -; j_gene: TRBJ2-5; v_gene: TRBV5-1; CDR3nt: TGCGCCAGCAGTATTAACCTCGGCGGGAAAGAGACCCAGTACTTC; CDR3aa: CASSINLGGKETQYF
abundance: -; d_gene: TRBD1; j_gene: TRBJ2-2; v_gene: TRBV28; CDR3nt: TGTGCCAGCAGACATCCAACCGGGACAGATACCGGGGAGCTGTTTTTT; CDR3aa: CASRHPTGTDTGELFF
abundance: many; d_gene: -; j_gene: TRBJ1-2; v_gene: TRBV5-1; CDR3nt: TGCGCCAGCAGCCAGGACGGGCGAGTCGTGGATGGCTACACCTTC; CDR3aa: CASSQDGRVVDGYTF
abundance: -; d_gene: -; j_gene: TRBJ2-1; v_gene: TRBV30; CDR3nt: TGTGCCTGGCGCTGGGGACGGAGCTCCTACAATGAGCAGTTCTTC; CDR3aa: CAWRWGRSSYNEQFF